This T cell receptor beta chain was captured in a study of cytomegalovirus exposure and HLA in healthy donors. The PCR made use of 60 Vbeta and 13 Jbeta primers. The repertoire was sequenced with immunoSEQ multiplex PCR; TCRdb's copy has only in-frame clones and lacks some. Here the sample table reports some 75,000 clones. In the case of this clone: Its specificity is unknown.

The CDR3 has 13 residues. V lost 5 bases and J 3 bases, leaving 11 bases between the germline ends. The germline V gene encodes CDR1 SGHVS and CDR2 FQNEAQ. Overall study findings and caveats: In a later analysis, a missense DCLRE1C variant was linked to TCR beta V- and J-gene trimming.

Healthy bone marrow donors made up the donor group. The chain is built from TRBV7-8 and TRBJ2-7; TRBD2 is a possible D gene (6 bases). The sequenced material came from PBMCs. The sequence was collected from a female donor in good health and CMV-seropositive. DNA for the CDR3: TGTGCCAGCAGCCTGGCGGGATTCTACGAGCAGTACTTC. It specifies CASSLAGFYEQYF. The full variable domain, rest sourced from reference TRBV7-8 and TRBJ2-7, is GAGVSQSPRYKVAKRGQDVALRCDPISGHVSLFWYQQALGQGPEFLTYFQNEAQLDKSGLPSDRFFAERPEGSVSTLKIQRTQQEDSAVYLCASSLAGFYEQYFGPGTRLTVT.